This entry lists 21 T cell receptor beta chains sequenced from one sample in a study of T cells in Graves' hyperthyroidism and ophthalmopathy. Amplified TCR beta CDR3 regions derived from RNA transcripts. During a first-round RT-PCR of the TCR CDR3, the HTBI primer set was used. A single record per CDR3 protein comes from TCRdb applying MiXCR to the multiplex PCR reads. This sample carries fewer than 550,000 distinct CDR3 sequences, 15% to 19% of them seen once, and the ten largest clones take 11% to 15%. The sequencing input was blood. The source of these receptors is a woman under 30 with Graves' hyperthyroidism.

The J gene is TRBJ2-1, the V gene TRBV9, with 12 bases identical to TRBD2. V lost 1 base, J lost 7 bases, and 15 bases stayed unmatched. The CDR3 sequence is 19 residues long. CDR1 is SGDLS, CDR2 YYNGEE, per germline. The CDR3 DNA is TGTGCCAGCAGCGTAACGTCTAGCGGGAGGGCCCGGCTACTGAATGAGCAGTTCTTC. Translated, it gives CASSVTSSGRARLLNEQFF. Based on the CDR3 plus reference TRBV9 and TRBJ2-1, the full variable domain is DSGVTQTPKHLITATGQRVTLRCSPRSGDLSVYWYQQSLDQGLQFLIQYYNGEERAKGNILERFSAQQFPDLHSELNLSSLELGDSALYFCASSVTSSGRARLLNEQFFGPGTRLTVL.

This clonotype was counted ten times or more. V gene TRBV11-3 combines with J gene TRBJ1-1; the match to TRBD1 covers 7 bases. The V gene end was trimmed by 4 bases and the J gene end by 4 bases; junction bases not matched to a gene: 3. This CDR3 contains 13 residues. CDR1 is SGHNT, CDR2 YENEEA, per germline. This CDR3 reads CASSYHRGTEAFF. CDR3 in DNA: TGTGCCAGCAGCTACCACAGGGGCACTGAAGCTTTCTTT.

This clonotype occurred a few times. The chain is built from TRBV20-1 and TRBJ2-3, with TRBD2 identical over 8 bases. The CDR3 length is 15 residues. In germline, CDR1 is DFQATT, CDR2 SNEGSKA (reference sequence). With 0 bases clipped from V and 0 bases from J, the junction kept 2 bases outside the gene matches. The CDR3 bases are TGCAGTGCTAGAGATCCGGGGGGGAGCACAGATACGCAGTATTTT. This translates into CSARDPGGSTDTQYF.

This clonotype was recorded many times. This chain joins TRBV28 and TRBJ1-2; D is possibly TRBD1 (6 bases). The CDR3 totals 14 residues. Germline V lookup: CDR1 MDHEN, CDR2 SYDVKM. Trimming left V 7 bases short and J 0 bases short, with 12 bases between. The CDR3 DNA is TGTGCCAGCACCCCCGGGACATCTAACTATGGCTACACCTTC. Protein sequence: CASTPGTSNYGYTF.

This chain connects TRBV6-5 to TRBJ1-4, with TRBD1 as a possible D gene (6 bases). Germline values: CDR1 MNHEY, CDR2 SVGAGI. This CDR3 comprises 16 residues. With 1 base removed from V and 8 bases from J, the gap between germline ends came to 17 bases. This CDR3 reads CASSYLMVGGYEKLFF. The DNA for the CDR3 is TGTGCCAGCAGTTACTTAATGGTCGGGGGCTACGAAAAACTGTTTTTT.

This clonotype appeared many times. This chain joins TRBV5-1 and TRBJ2-1; tentative D call: TRBD2 (5 bases). V was pared by 5 bases and J by 4 bases, with 13 bases between. In germline, CDR1 is SGHRS, CDR2 YFSETQ. CDR3 size: 14 residues. The CDR3 DNA reads TGCGCCAGCAGGGGGAGCGGAATTTACAATGAGCAGTTCTTC. As protein: CASRGSGIYNEQFF. The whole variable domain, remainder taken from reference TRBV5-1 and TRBJ2-1, is KAGVTQTPRYLIKTRGQQVTLSCSPISGHRSVSWYQQTPGQGLQFLFEYFSETQRNKGNFPGRFSGRQFSNSRSEMNVSTLELGDSALYLCASRGSGIYNEQFFGPGTRLTVL.

This clonotype showed up many times. V gene TRBV4-3 combines with J gene TRBJ1-1; D gene uncertain. The CDR3 is 15 residues long. Trimming removed 1 base at V and 3 bases at J, with 12 bases between. Germline CDR1 LGHNA, CDR2 YSLEER. The CDR3 bases are TGCGCCAGCAGCCAAGCGCAGAGGAGGTACACTGAAGCTTTCTTT. It codes for CASSQAQRRYTEAFF.

Remarks on this clonotype: With a much larger clone just one base away, this may be a read error. This chain connects TRBV2 to TRBJ2-7, with D possibly matching TRBD2 (5 bases). With 7 bases removed from V and 0 bases from J, the gap between germline ends came to 10 bases. This CDR3 region has 13 residues. CDR1 is SNHLY and CDR2 is FYNNEI in the germline V gene. The CDR3 loop is CASNLEGSYEQYF. The CDR3 DNA follows: TGTGCCAGCAACCTAGAGGGCTCCTACGAGCAGTACTTC.

The chain uses TRBV5-4 and TRBJ1-2, with D unclear. Germline CDR1 and CDR2: SGHNT and YYREEE (reference sequence). This CDR3 spans 13 amino acids. V gave up 3 bases and J gave up 3 bases, with 9 bases separating them. The CDR3 sequence is CASSSDAYYGYTF. The CDR3 DNA reads TGTGCCAGCAGCTCGGACGCTTACTATGGCTACACCTTC. The full variable domain, its missing parts supplied by reference TRBV5-4 and TRBJ1-2, is ETGVTQSPTHLIKTRGQQVTLRCSSQSGHNTVSWYQQALGQGPQFIFQYYREEENGRGNFPPRFSGLQFPNYSSELNVNALELDDSALYLCASSSDAYYGYTFGSGTRLTVV.

This clonotype was counted only a few times. V and J are TRBV4-1 and TRBJ2-2, with TRBD1 matching 9 bases. CDR1 and CDR2 from the germline V gene are MGHRA and YSYEKL. V dropped 5 bases and J dropped 6; count of bases not matched to a gene: 10. This CDR3 region has 16 residues. DNA for the CDR3: TGCGCCAGCAGCTCCGTCCCGGGACAGGGATCCGGGGAGCTGTTTTTT. As protein: CASSSVPGQGSGELFF.

This clonotype was seen at least ten times. The CDR3 DNA reads TGTGCCAGCAGCCAAGAAGGAGGCACTGAAGCTTTCTTT. Translated, it gives CASSQEGGTEAFF. V usage is TRBV3-1 and J usage is TRBJ1-1; D gene unclear. This CDR3 has 13 residues. Germline CDR1 and CDR2: LGHDT and YNNKEL (reference sequence). V shed 0 bases and J shed 4 bases, with 6 bases lying between them.

The chain joins TRBV10-3 to TRBJ2-7, with 9 bases lining up with TRBD1. The V and J ends lost 10 bases and 7 bases, in that order; junction bases with no gene match: 8. This CDR3 is 12 amino acids long. Looked up from germline, CDR1 is ENHRY and CDR2 is SYGVKD. Here the CDR3 reads CATGGTGSEQYF. Here the CDR3 DNA reads TGTGCCACTGGGGGGACAGGGTCGGAGCAGTACTTC.

A note on this clonotype: Sequence at one end of the junction differs from germline and may be a read error. This chain joins TRBV12-3 or TRBV12-4 and TRBJ2-6, with D perhaps TRBD1 (5 bases). CDR3 length: 16 amino acids. CDR3 DNA: TGTGCCAGCAGTCACGGACGGAACTCTGGGGCCAACGTCCCGACTTTC. Translating it yields CASSHGRNSGANVPTF.

Many counts were recorded for this clonotype. The genes are TRBV2 and TRBJ2-3, with unresolved D. Germline V gene sequence: CDR1 SNHLY, CDR2 FYNNEI. The CDR3 has 14 amino acids. Trimming shortened V by 1 base and J by 5 bases, and 10 bases separated the two germline ends. The CDR3 here is CASSEGRRVDTQYF. DNA for the CDR3: TGTGCCAGCAGTGAAGGCAGAAGAGTAGATACGCAGTATTTT.

The V and J genes are TRBV5-1 and TRBJ1-2, with 9 bases aligning to TRBD1. The CDR3 is 13 amino acids. V trimming: 5 bases; J trimming: 7 bases; junction bases outside the gene matches: 6. CDR1 SGHRS and CDR2 YFSETQ come from the germline V gene. CDR3 bases: TGCGCCAGCAGTCGTACAGGGGGCACTGGCTACACCTTC. This encodes CASSRTGGTGYTF.

This clonotype was detected only a few times. The V and J genes are TRBV6-1 and TRBJ2-2, with 7 positions matching TRBD2. Germline V gene data show CDR1 as MNHNS and CDR2 as SASEGT. This CDR3 is 15 amino acids long. J gave up 8 bases and V 8 bases, and 14 bases lay outside the gene matches. The CDR3 bases are TGTGCCAGCGAAAGGGATAGCGGGTCCTGGGGGGAGCTGTTTTTT. Its translation: CASERDSGSWGELFF.

V gene TRBV6-5 combines with J gene TRBJ1-2; 12 nucleotides agree with TRBD1. Germline assignment: CDR1 MNHEY and CDR2 SVGAGI. Trimming took 2 bases from V and 8 from J; bases not matched to a gene: 9. The CDR3 runs 16 residues. DNA for the CDR3: TGTGCCAGCAGTTACGTCGGGGGACAGGGGGCTGGGGGCTACACCTTC. Amino acids: CASSYVGGQGAGGYTF.

This chain connects TRBV12-3 or TRBV12-4 to TRBJ1-2; TRBD1 might be the D (6 bases). This CDR3 comprises 13 residues. Trimming took off 8 bases at V and 7 bases at J, with 17 bases between the two ends. The CDR3 DNA reads TGTGCCAGCTACGACTTAGCCAGGGGTGGCTACACCTTC. This codes for CASYDLARGGYTF.

J is TRBJ2-7 and V is TRBV6-1, with TRBD1 matching over 9 bases. V dropped 2 bases and J dropped 2; count of bases not matched to a gene: 7. The CDR3 totals 16 residues. Germline V gene lookup returns CDR1 MNHNS and CDR2 SASEGT. The CDR3 protein is CASSEWTGAPPYEQYF. Written as DNA, the CDR3 is TGTGCCAGCAGTGAATGGACAGGGGCGCCTCCCTACGAGCAGTACTTC.

This clonotype has ten or more counts. CDR3 coding DNA: TGTGCCAGCAGTGGTTTTGGACGGTTCTATGGCTACACCTTC. Encoded protein: CASSGFGRFYGYTF. The J gene is TRBJ1-2, the V gene TRBV6-1, with unresolved D. V was clipped by 4 bases and J by 4 bases, with 13 bases between them. CDR3 length: 14 residues. Germline V lookup: CDR1 MNHNS, CDR2 SASEGT.

In its sample, this clonotype was seen a few times. The rearrangement uses TRBV7-9 and TRBJ1-2, with D tentatively TRBD1 (5 bases). The CDR3 is made up of 15 amino acids. Trimming took off 5 bases at V and 2 bases at J, with 15 bases between the two ends. Germline CDR1 is SEHNR and CDR2 is FQNEAQ (reference sequence). The CDR3 reads CASSLGVAANYGYTF. The CDR3 DNA reads as TGTGCCAGCAGCCTAGGGGTCGCCGCCAACTATGGCTACACCTTC.